The 31 T cell receptor beta chains presented below share a single source sample, sequenced in a study of spatial heterogeneity in lung cancer. MiXCR, applied by TCRdb to the 5' RACE reads, yields one record per CDR3 protein. The sample has over 50,000 distinct CDR3 sequences; around 8.4% are singletons. As to time point: sample taken at primary tumor resection. Sequencing was performed on whole RNA extracted from tumor and nontumor lung tissue, or from frozen PBMC, and the material was left unsorted. Here the sequenced sample was PBMCs, taken at surgery. These receptors came from a female donor with early-stage non-small cell lung cancer.

In its sample, this clonotype was seen a few times. The V call is TRBV19, the J call TRBJ1-1; D uncertain. CDR1 is LNHDA and CDR2 is SQIVND in the germline V gene (reference sequence). The ends were cut back, 0 bases at V and 6 bases at J, with 8 bases in the middle. The CDR3 length is 13 residues. CDR3 bases: TGTGCCAGTAGTATAGATCGAGCAGCTGAAGCTTTCTTT. Its protein is CASSIDRAAEAFF.

This clonotype was counted at least ten times. The chain uses TRBV7-3 and TRBJ2-2, with 11 bases lining up with TRBD1. V shed 2 bases and J 5 bases; nucleotides not matched to a gene: 4. This CDR3 has 16 amino acids. Germline V lookup: CDR1 SGHTA, CDR2 FQGTGA. The CDR3 DNA is TGTGCCAGCAGCTTACGCGGGACAGGGGGAACCGGGGAGCTGTTTTTT. This encodes CASSLRGTGGTGELFF.

This clonotype appeared a few times. This chain uses TRBV12-3 or TRBV12-4 with TRBJ1-1, with TRBD1 as a possible D gene (6 bases). The CDR3 is 14 amino acids. V was cut by 3 bases and J by 4 bases, with 12 bases left in between. The CDR3 spells CASSFLIGGTEAFF. The CDR3 DNA sequence: TGTGCCAGCAGTTTCTTGATAGGGGGCACTGAAGCTTTCTTT.

This sequence joins TRBV28 and TRBJ2-5; D possibly matches TRBD1 or TRBD2 (5 bases each). Germline-derived CDR1 and CDR2 are MDHEN and SYDVKM. V was pared by 5 bases and J by 7 bases, with 14 bases between. The CDR3 has 13 amino acids. The CDR3 region is CASSPGRVGTQYF. CDR3 bases: TGTGCCAGCAGTCCAGGGCGGGTGGGGACCCAGTACTTC.

CDR3 in DNA: TGTGCCAGCAGTGACCCCACCGGGACAGGGGCGGATCAGCCCCAGCATTTT. It codes for CASSDPTGTGADQPQHF. This rearrangement joins TRBV6-2 or TRBV6-3 to TRBJ1-5, with 10 bases fitting TRBD1. With 5 bases clipped from V and 5 bases from J, the junction kept 12 bases outside the gene matches. Germline V gene lookup returns CDR1 MNHEY and CDR2 SVGEGT. This CDR3 spans 17 amino acids.

Regarding this clonotype: With a much larger clone just one base away, this may be a read error. The chain uses TRBV3-1 and TRBJ2-3, with 8 bases matching TRBD2. The CDR3 loop spans 15 amino acids. Looked up from germline, CDR1 is LGHDT and CDR2 is YNNKEL (reference sequence). CDR3 nucleotides: TGTACCAGCAGCCGAGCGGGGGCCAGCACAGATACGCAGTATTTT. Amino acids: CTSSRAGASTDTQYF.

CDR3 protein: CATSDYSEAGELFF. DNA of the CDR3: TGTGCCACCAGTGATTATAGCGAGGCCGGGGAGCTGTTTTTT. V is TRBV24-1 and J is TRBJ2-2; D might be TRBD2 (5 bases). V lost 2 bases and J lost 6, with 9 bases in between. Germline CDR1 is KGHDR and CDR2 is SFDVKD. The CDR3 runs 14 residues.

This clonotype was seen a handful of times. This chain links TRBV2 with TRBJ1-2; 8 bases align to TRBD1. J was trimmed by 3 bases and V by 4 bases; bases with no gene match: 4. Per germline, CDR1 SNHLY and CDR2 FYNNEI. The CDR3 runs 14 residues. The CDR3 protein is CASSVSQGDYGYTF. CDR3 DNA sequence: TGTGCCAGCAGTGTTTCACAGGGGGACTATGGCTACACCTTC.

This chain connects TRBV2 to TRBJ1-2; unclear D gene. Per the germline V gene, CDR1 is SNHLY and CDR2 is FYNNEI. The CDR3 is 12 residues long. V shed 11 bases and J shed 4 bases, with 14 bases lying between them. The CDR3 protein is CASRAVLYGYTF. DNA of the CDR3: TGTGCCTCGAGGGCAGTCCTCTATGGCTACACCTTC. The full variable domain, rest sourced from reference TRBV2 and TRBJ1-2, is EPEVTQTPSHQVTQMGQEVILRCVPISNHLYFYWYRQILGQKVEFLVSFYNNEISEKSEIFDDQFSVERPDGSNFTLKIRSTKLEDSAMYFCASRAVLYGYTFGSGTRLTVV.

At least ten counts were recorded for this clonotype. This chain connects TRBV15 to TRBJ1-5; D gene ambiguous. Germline-derived CDR1 and CDR2 are LNHNV and YYDKDF (reference sequence). With 0 bases removed from V and 7 bases from J, the gap between germline ends came to 4 bases. This CDR3 spans 12 amino acids. The CDR3 here is CATSRDEQPQHF. CDR3 nucleotide sequence: TGTGCCACCAGCAGAGATGAACAGCCCCAGCATTTT.

This clonotype has ten or more counts. The chain joins TRBV5-4 to TRBJ2-4; TRBD2 matches 8 bases. V shed 3 bases, J shed 0 bases, and the junction held 5 bases outside the gene matches. The germline V gene encodes CDR1 SGHNT and CDR2 YYREEE (reference sequence). CDR3 length: 16 amino acids. DNA of the CDR3: TGTGCCAGCAGCTCTTTAGCGGGACTAGCCAAAAACATTCAGTACTTC. This translates into CASSSLAGLAKNIQYF.

CDR3 protein: CASTTGLIQETQYF. The CDR3, as DNA: TGTGCCAGCACCACGGGACTGATCCAAGAGACCCAGTACTTC. This chain connects TRBV12-3 or TRBV12-4 to TRBJ2-5, with a tentative D call TRBD2 (6 bases). The CDR3 loop spans 14 amino acids. The V gene lost 7 bases and the J gene lost 1 base, with 13 bases spanning the gap.

This clonotype was observed at least ten times. The V gene is TRBV20-1, the J gene TRBJ1-1; TRBD1 might be the D (5 bases). The V and J ends lost 2 bases and 2 bases respectively, with 15 bases between them. The CDR3 is made up of 15 amino acids. The germline CDR1 and CDR2 sequences are DFQATT and SNEGSKA (reference sequence). CDR3 nucleotide sequence: TGCAGTGCTAGAAACCCTCGGGGGATCAACACTGAAGCTTTCTTT. It specifies CSARNPRGINTEAFF.

This clonotype was counted many times. J is TRBJ1-1 and V is TRBV27, with D perhaps matching TRBD1 (6 bases). Germline CDR1 reads MNHEY; CDR2 reads SMNVEV (reference sequence). The germline V and J ends were trimmed by 2 bases and 7 bases, with 11 bases remaining between them. This CDR3 has 13 amino acids. As DNA, the CDR3 is TGTGCCAGCAGTTTACCCACAGGGCGTGAAGCTTTCTTT. Encoded protein: CASSLPTGREAFF.

This clonotype has just a few counts. The chain carries TRBV6-5 and TRBJ1-1; no reliable D call. CDR1 is MNHEY and CDR2 is SVGAGI in the germline V gene. The length of the CDR3 is 13 residues. The ends were cut back, 7 bases at V and 1 base at J, with 10 bases in the middle. The CDR3 sequence: CASKRAPNTEAFF. CDR3 DNA: TGTGCCAGCAAACGGGCTCCGAACACTGAAGCTTTCTTT.

This clonotype came up many times. This sequence joins TRBV7-9 and TRBJ1-4, with 7 bases matching TRBD1. The CDR3 is 15 amino acids. The germline V gene has CDR1 SEHNR and CDR2 FQNEAQ (reference sequence). J lost 8 bases, V lost 1 base, and 7 bases had no gene match. The CDR3 region has the DNA TGTGCCAGCAGCTTAGAAACCGGGACAGACGAAAAACTGTTTTTT. Amino acids: CASSLETGTDEKLFF.

This clonotype came up many times. The V call is TRBV7-9, the J call TRBJ1-2, with a weak D call TRBD1 (6 bases). V was trimmed by 5 bases and J by 8 bases, leaving 15 bases between them. Germline V gene sequence: CDR1 SEHNR, CDR2 FQNEAQ (reference sequence). This CDR3 is built from 13 residues. The CDR3 DNA sequence: TGTGCCAGCAGCCCGTCGCAGGGGCACGGCTACACCTTC. Translating gives CASSPSQGHGYTF.

The genes are TRBV28 and TRBJ2-6; tentatively, D is TRBD1 or TRBD2 (5 bases each). The CDR3 is made up of 17 amino acids. V lost 3 bases, J lost 0 bases, and 12 bases lay in between. The germline V gene has CDR1 MDHEN and CDR2 SYDVKM. CDR3 residues: CASSLGTLSSGANVLTF. The CDR3 DNA reads TGTGCCAGCAGTTTGGGGACCTTGAGCTCTGGGGCCAACGTCCTGACTTTC.

This clonotype is classed as medium-sized. V usage is TRBV4-1 and J usage is TRBJ2-1; 10 bases agree with TRBD2. The trim removed 1 base at V and 6 bases at J, leaving 3 bases unmatched. Germline V lookup: CDR1 MGHRA, CDR2 YSYEKL. This CDR3 comprises 15 residues. CDR3 DNA sequence: TGCGCCAGCAGCCAAGGCAGCGGGGGGGGCAATGAGCAGTTCTTC. It is translated as CASSQGSGGGNEQFF.

This clonotype was observed at least ten times. The CDR3 DNA is TGTGCCAGCATCTACTCAGGGGGCGCATTCAGCAATCAGCCCCAGCATTTT. Its translation: CASIYSGGAFSNQPQHF. The chain combines TRBV5-6 with TRBJ1-5, with TRBD1 matching 8 bases. The CDR3 has 17 amino acids. The V and J ends lost 6 bases and 1 base, in that order; junction bases with no gene match: 12. Germline values: CDR1 SGHDT, CDR2 YYEEEE.

This clonotype was seen repeatedly, ten times or more. The rearrangement links TRBV12-3 or TRBV12-4 to TRBJ1-6, with D hard to call. Between the trimmed V and J ends, which lost 6 bases and 7 bases, there was a span of 13 bases. The CDR3 consists of 14 residues. CDR3 DNA sequence: TGTGCCAGCAGACCGACAAGTGGGAATTCACCCCTCCACTTT. This encodes CASRPTSGNSPLHF.

The chain is built from TRBV11-1 and TRBJ2-1; TRBD2 agrees at 7 bases. Germline V gene sequence: CDR1 SGHAT, CDR2 FQDESV (reference sequence). Unmatched junction bases numbered 8, after V lost 5 bases and J lost 7 bases. This CDR3 has 14 amino acids. The CDR3 sequence: CASSRTRSENEQFF. CDR3 sequence (DNA): TGTGCCAGCAGCCGGACTAGGTCAGAAAATGAGCAGTTCTTC.

There are many counts of this clonotype. The V and J genes are TRBV9 and TRBJ2-5; D unresolved. The CDR3 consists of 16 residues. V shed 5 bases and J shed 4 bases, with 21 bases lying between them. CDR1 and CDR2 (germline): SGDLS, YYNGEE. CDR3 DNA: TGTGCCAGCAGGGCCACTGGGTCGGGTTCAGCAGAGACCCAGTACTTC. It translates to CASRATGSGSAETQYF. The full variable domain, in which reference TRBV9 and TRBJ2-5 provide the parts outside the CDR3, is DSGVTQTPKHLITATGQRVTLRCSPRSGDLSVYWYQQSLDQGLQFLIQYYNGEERAKGNILERFSAQQFPDLHSELNLSSLELGDSALYFCASRATGSGSAETQYFGPGTRLLVL.

This clonotype was detected ten times or more. V is TRBV11-2 and J is TRBJ1-1; 8 nucleotides line up with TRBD1. Per the germline V gene, CDR1 is SGHAT and CDR2 is FQNNGV. This CDR3 spans 14 amino acids. V dropped 4 bases and J dropped 5; count of bases not matched to a gene: 6. CDR3: CASSSDRVATEAFF. The CDR3 bases are TGTGCCAGCAGCTCGGACAGGGTCGCTACTGAAGCTTTCTTT.

This clonotype was recorded a few times. CDR3 nucleotide sequence: TGTGCCAGCAGCTTCGACCCTGGGGATCAGCCCCAGCATTTT. It codes for CASSFDPGDQPQHF. The chain is built from TRBV7-2 and TRBJ1-5; no firm D call. This CDR3 comprises 14 residues. V shed 3 bases and J shed 5 bases, with 11 bases lying between them. Germline V gene data show CDR1 as SGHTA and CDR2 as FQGNSA.

This clonotype has just a few counts. This chain links TRBV5-6 with TRBJ2-5, with 12 bases lining up with TRBD1. Germline loops: CDR1 SGHDT, CDR2 YYEEEE. The CDR3 length is 16 residues. Trimming at V came to 3 bases and at J to 4 bases, leaving 7 bases not matched to a gene. CDR3 in DNA: TGTGCCAGCAGCTCTCCCGGGACAGGGGGCGTAGAGACCCAGTACTTC. Its protein product is CASSSPGTGGVETQYF.

This clonotype has only a few counts. The V gene is TRBV10-3, the J gene TRBJ1-2; 11 bases agree with TRBD1. This CDR3 contains 14 residues. J gave up 7 bases and V 0 bases, and 1 base lay outside the gene matches. CDR1 is ENHRY, CDR2 SYGVKD, per germline. In DNA, the CDR3 is TGTGCCATCAGTGAGTCCGGGACAGGGGGTGGCTACACCTTC. It translates to CAISESGTGGGYTF.

This clonotype came up a few times. The CDR3 DNA sequence: TGTGCCAGCTCACCAGGGGCGGGAGGCTACGAGCAGTACTTC. Amino acid sequence: CASSPGAGGYEQYF. This chain connects TRBV18 to TRBJ2-7, with TRBD2 matching over 8 bases. V lost 2 bases and J lost 3; bases outside the gene matches: 3. The CDR3 runs to 14 residues. Looked up from germline, CDR1 is KGHSH and CDR2 is LQKENI.

This clonotype was seen a handful of times. The chain has TRBV5-1 and TRBJ1-2; tentatively, D is TRBD1 (5 bases). V was clipped by 3 bases and J by 0 bases, with 24 bases between them. Germline CDR1 reads SGHRS; CDR2 reads YFSETQ. The CDR3 contains 19 residues. The CDR3 nucleotides are TGCGCCAGCAGCTATAGGGGCACCCTCCTCCGCCCGCCTAACTATGGCTACACCTTC. Translating it yields CASSYRGTLLRPPNYGYTF.

By share, this clonotype ranks as medium-sized. The gene calls are TRBV7-2 and TRBJ2-1; the D gene is possibly TRBD2 (7 bases). CDR3 size: 14 residues. Trimming took off 1 base at V and 6 bases at J, with 10 bases between the two ends. Germline-derived CDR1 and CDR2 are SGHTA and FQGNSA. CDR3 DNA: TGTGCCAGCAGCTTAGGTGGGGGGGCCAATGAGCAGTTCTTC. Its translation is CASSLGGGANEQFF.

V gene TRBV6-1 combines with J gene TRBJ2-7; D ambiguous. Per the germline V gene, CDR1 is MNHNS and CDR2 is SASEGT. The CDR3 loop spans 13 amino acids. V shed 2 bases and J shed 0 bases, with 5 bases lying between them. CDR3 nucleotides: TGTGCCAGCAGTGAAAGGAGCTCCTACGAGCAGTACGTC. The encoded protein is CASSERSSYEQYV.